This passage covers 20 T cell receptor beta chains from one sample sequenced in a study of shared clonotypes between healthy human individuals. Generated by immunoSEQ multiplex PCR, the TCRdb table keeps only in-frame clones and is missing some. The sample lists 490,000 or so clones; around 80% were seen once. Sequenced: PBMCs. All receptors derive from a woman in her forties in good health. Some clones in this sample may be carry-over from other donors' samples.

The chain uses TRBV27 and TRBJ2-1; 9 bases match TRBD2. The germline gives CDR1 MNHEY, CDR2 SMNVEV (reference sequence). This CDR3 is built from 15 residues. Germline trimming cut 1 base from V and 5 bases from J; bases unmatched to any gene: 3. DNA of the CDR3: TGTGCCAGCAGTTTATTGGCTAGCGGGAACAATGAGCAGTTCTTC. Translating it yields CASSLLASGNNEQFF.

This clone was picked up one time. For the CDR3, the DNA is TGTGCCAGCAGCGTAGCTAGCCCCACCTCTTGGAATGAGCAGTTCTTC. Protein product: CASSVASPTSWNEQFF. V and J are TRBV9 and TRBJ2-1; D is possibly TRBD2 (5 bases). V gave up 0 bases and J gave up 7 bases, with 17 bases separating them. CDR1 is SGDLS, CDR2 YYNGEE, per germline. The CDR3 has 16 amino acids. The variable domain in full, with the rest retrieved from reference TRBV9 and TRBJ2-1, is DSGVTQTPKHLITATGQRVTLRCSPRSGDLSVYWYQQSLDQGLQFLIQYYNGEERAKGNILERFSAQQFPDLHSELNLSSLELGDSALYFCASSVASPTSWNEQFFGPGTRLTVL.

The chain combines TRBV28 with TRBJ2-5; 9 bases are a match to TRBD1. Looked up from germline, CDR1 is MDHEN and CDR2 is SYDVKM. The V gene end was trimmed by 2 bases and the J gene end by 6 bases; junction bases not matched to a gene: 13. The CDR3 is 17 amino acids. The CDR3 coding sequence is TGTGCCAGCAGTTTAGCCCGGGACAGGGTGACGAGGAAGACCCAGTACTTC. Its translation is CASSLARDRVTRKTQYF.

This clone came up a few times. Other nucleotide sequences in the sample specify the same CDR3. This chain uses TRBV18 with TRBJ1-1, with D unresolved. Trimming left V 2 bases short and J 2 bases short, with 6 bases between. This CDR3 comprises 13 residues. Germline lookup yields CDR1 KGHSH and CDR2 LQKENI. CDR3 region: CASSPGLNTEAFF. CDR3 DNA sequence: TGTGCCAGCTCACCAGGGCTCAACACTGAAGCTTTCTTT.

The J gene is TRBJ2-7, the V gene TRBV9; D gene unclear. CDR1 is SGDLS and CDR2 is YYNGEE in the germline V gene. There are 16 residues in the CDR3. Trimming cost V 0 bases and J 1 base, with 14 bases left between them. CDR3 residues: CASSVARELLSYEQYF. For the CDR3, the DNA is TGTGCCAGCAGCGTAGCTCGAGAACTGCTGTCCTACGAGCAGTACTTC.

About this clone itself: This likely stems from a read error, as it lies one base from a far larger clone. CDR3 DNA: TGTGCCTGGAGTGGGGACAGCTACAATGCGCAGTTCTTC. It codes for CAWSGDSYNAQFF. The V and J genes are TRBV30 and TRBJ2-1; TRBD1 matches 7 bases. This CDR3 is built from 13 residues. Germline V gives CDR1 GTSNPN, CDR2 SVGIG (reference sequence).

The chain uses TRBV27 and TRBJ1-2, with 8 nucleotides matching TRBD1. Germline CDR1 reads MNHEY; CDR2 reads SMNVEV (reference sequence). This CDR3 region has 13 residues. The ends lost 5 bases at V and 7 bases at J; junction bases unmatched: 6. CDR3 loop: CASSRQGTRGYTF. In nucleotides, the CDR3 is TGTGCCAGCAGTCGACAGGGGACACGTGGCTACACCTTC.

This clone came up many times. The chain is built from TRBV2 and TRBJ2-7; TRBD1 aligns across 7 bases. V dropped 6 bases and J dropped 9; count of bases not matched to a gene: 8. CDR1 and CDR2 (germline): SNHLY, FYNNEI. The CDR3 runs to 12 residues. The CDR3 DNA reads as TGTGCCAGCAGCGTGACAGGGACGATGCAGTACTTC. This translates into CASSVTGTMQYF.

The genes are TRBV5-6 and TRBJ2-1; 9 bases map to TRBD1. V trimming: 4 bases; J trimming: 4 bases; junction bases outside the gene matches: 9. The CDR3 runs 16 residues. Germline V gives CDR1 SGHDT, CDR2 YYEEEE. The CDR3, as DNA: TGTGCCAGCAGCCGGGATCCCGGGACAGGGTACAATGAGCAGTTCTTC. Amino acid sequence: CASSRDPGTGYNEQFF.

V is TRBV2 and J is TRBJ1-5; 8 bases map to TRBD1. CDR3 length: 15 amino acids. Germline assignment: CDR1 SNHLY and CDR2 FYNNEI. V gave up 6 bases and J gave up 3 bases; unmatched junction bases: 7. CDR3 coding DNA: TGTGCCAGCAGCCCCGGGACAGGAGACAATCAGCCCCAGCATTTT. Translating it yields CASSPGTGDNQPQHF.

This clone was counted between two and nine times. The chain recombines TRBV5-6 with TRBJ2-3; D gene unclear. This CDR3 is 16 amino acids long. V lost 4 bases, J lost 1 base, and 16 bases lay in between. The germline V gene has CDR1 SGHDT and CDR2 YYEEEE. The CDR3 DNA reads as TGTGCCAGCAGCCGCTATAGTTTAGTGGGCACAGATACGCAGTATTTT. It codes for CASSRYSLVGTDTQYF.

This clone was counted once. The chain has TRBV5-1 and TRBJ2-3; unclear D gene. Germline-derived CDR1 and CDR2 are SGHRS and YFSETQ. The ends were cut back, 0 bases at V and 2 bases at J, with 16 bases in the middle. CDR3 length equals 17 residues. CDR3 residues: CASSLGSRAVITDTQYF. CDR3 in DNA: TGCGCCAGCAGCTTGGGTAGTCGGGCGGTTATCACAGATACGCAGTATTTT.

The DNA of the CDR3 is TGTGCCAGCAGTTACTCACGGGCGAGGACTGAAGCTTTCTTT. Translation: CASSYSRARTEAFF. This rearrangement joins TRBV6-5 to TRBJ1-1; D unclear. Germline loops: CDR1 MNHEY, CDR2 SVGAGI. The CDR3 is 14 residues long. Deletions cut 0 bases from V and 5 bases from J, with 10 bases between.

The CDR3 bases are TGTGCCATCAGTGGGGGACACCGAGCTAACTATGGCTACACCTTC. Protein sequence: CAISGGHRANYGYTF. The gene calls are TRBV10-3 and TRBJ1-2; weak D call: TRBD1 (6 bases). Germline CDR1 reads ENHRY; CDR2 reads SYGVKD. The germline V and J ends were trimmed by 4 bases and 0 bases, with 12 bases remaining between them. The CDR3 runs 15 residues.

This clone was observed a single time. The rearrangement links TRBV2 to TRBJ1-1, with TRBD1 identical over 9 bases. This CDR3 spans 17 amino acids. V lost 2 bases and J lost 1; bases outside the gene matches: 8. Per the germline V gene, CDR1 is SNHLY and CDR2 is FYNNEI. The CDR3, as DNA: TGTGCCAGCAGTGAAAGAACAGGGGGCCGTGGGAACACTGAAGCTTTCTTT. Translation gives CASSERTGGRGNTEAFF. Full variable domain (outside the CDR3, taken from reference TRBV2 and TRBJ1-1): EPEVTQTPSHQVTQMGQEVILRCVPISNHLYFYWYRQILGQKVEFLVSFYNNEISEKSEIFDDQFSVERPDGSNFTLKIRSTKLEDSAMYFCASSERTGGRGNTEAFFGQGTRLTVV.

V gene TRBV5-5 combines with J gene TRBJ2-1; 10 nucleotides line up with TRBD2. Trimming removed 0 bases from V and 8 bases from J; junction bases left unmatched: 5. CDR1 is SGHKS and CDR2 is YYEKEE in the germline V gene (reference sequence). The CDR3 is 15 residues long. CDR3 in DNA: TGTGCCAGCAGCTTGGTGACTAGCGGGCGGGATGAGCAGTTCTTC. This gives the protein CASSLVTSGRDEQFF.

This chain uses TRBV6-6 with TRBJ1-5; TRBD1 aligns across 7 bases. The junction had 7 bases not matched to a gene; V was cut back by 6 bases and J by 2 bases. The germline gives CDR1 MNHNY, CDR2 SVGAGI (reference sequence). The CDR3 spans 15 residues. The CDR3 nucleotides are TGTGCCAGCAGGTCTACAGGGGTGGGCAATCAGCCCCAGCATTTT. It translates to CASRSTGVGNQPQHF.

The chain has TRBV25-1 and TRBJ2-2; D possibly uses TRBD1 or TRBD2 (7 bases each). Germline assignment: CDR1 MGHDK and CDR2 SYGVNS. CDR3 length: 15 amino acids. Trimming pared 2 bases from V and 7 bases from J, leaving 14 bases between. This CDR3 reads CASSERDREGGELFF. CDR3 nucleotide sequence: TGTGCCAGCAGTGAACGTGACAGGGAGGGCGGGGAGCTGTTTTTT.

The V and J genes are TRBV7-9 and TRBJ2-6; D is ambiguous. This CDR3 has 16 residues. Trimming removed 5 bases at V and 2 bases at J, with 13 bases between. Germline V gives CDR1 SEHNR, CDR2 FQNEAQ (reference sequence). The CDR3 region has the DNA TGTGCCAGCAGCCTGGGTGGGGAAGCTGGGGCCAACGTCCTGACTTTC. Residues: CASSLGGEAGANVLTF.

The chain employs TRBV7-9 and TRBJ2-3; D call uncertain. The CDR3 is 14 residues long. Germline CDR1 SEHNR, CDR2 FQNEAQ (reference sequence). V lost 3 bases and J lost 7, with 14 bases in between. DNA of the CDR3: TGTGCCAGCAGCTTTAAAACTACAAGCCATACGCAGTATTTT. Its translation: CASSFKTTSHTQYF.